This T cell receptor beta chain was sequenced for a study of blood T cell repertoires in COVID-19 (dated by TCRdb to the early 2020s). For context, the study as a whole: Samples from collaborators originated in the United States, Italy and Spain and spanned both the acute and convalescent phases of COVID-19. The material from the prospective study consisted of cDNA or gDNA derived from T cells, B-cell-depleted T cells, or PBMCs. Deeply sampled blood TCRbeta repertoires from subjects exposed to, actively infected with, or recovered from COVID-19 were included in the dataset. A freely available public database, intended as a resource for researchers studying the immune response to SARS-CoV-2, is where the repertoires were released. Samples were obtained from the ongoing ImmuneRACE study (first 160 participants) and from about 1,300 subjects provided by 6 global collaborators. Sample metadata almost always included a de-identified subject ID, COVID-19 status, age in years and sex. Where available, HLA class I and class II types were obtained from metadata supplied by the sample provider rather than from assay-based typing.

The full study reports these points: Clinical and demographic metadata were provided uncurated, with the amount varying by source and participant.

Sequences ENHRY (CDR1) and SYGVKD (CDR2) are obtained from the germline V gene. The germline ends are 12 bases apart after V is trimmed by 10 bases and J by 1 base. From cysteine to phenylalanine, the CDR3 is 13 amino acids long. Only the CDR3 part of the read is kept: 39 bases, read in frame from the first base. Whole blood was collected in K2EDTA tubes by collaborating institutions according to the institutions' own protocols. For TCRbeta analysis, collaborator samples were shipped as frozen whole blood, as isolated PBMCs, or as DNA extracted from either sample type. This clone was seen only once. Its antigen specificity is not known. Nothing much larger sits one base from this clone, and base qualities are not available. TCRbeta CDR3 regions were amplified from genomic DNA using the immunoSEQ Assay, a bias-controlled multiplex PCR. Processing in the source paper ran as follows. Within the assay, amplification of reference gene primers was used to estimate how many nucleated cells each sample contained. To quantify the absolute abundance of each unique TCRbeta CDR3 rearrangement, sequence reads were collapsed and filtered. For each sample, productive Simpson clonality was calculated by taking the square root of Simpson's diversity index across productive rearrangements. This is the immuneACCESS table as TCRdb keeps it, with only in-frame sequences that have V and J called. A part of the clones is gone; compared with another copy, unresolved V genes explain less than half, and the rest is unexplained. V and J calls and clone size are given by that table; D and trimming were obtained from the DNA. Across this sample there are 150,000 to 200,000 clones, with almost 80% seen only once. Jointly, the top ten make up 15% to 20% of the sample.

This clonotype was sampled from a man between 60 and 70 years old with active or convalescent COVID-19. This sequence uses TRBV10-3 and TRBJ2-3; the D gene cannot be resolved reliably. The sample consisted of peripheral blood. The CDR3 protein: CATLEPGTDTQYF. The nucleotide sequence is given as TGTGCCACCTTAGAGCCCGGCACAGATACGCAGTATTTT.